The source of this T cell receptor (beta chain) is a study of spatial heterogeneity in lung cancer. TCRdb independently ran MiXCR on the 5' RACE reads; one entry per CDR3 protein. The sample records over 70,000 distinct CDR3 sequences, 7.5% to 10% being singletons. V lost 3 bases to trimming and J lost 1 base, with 6 bases between them. Germline values: CDR1 SGHAT, CDR2 FQNNGV. There are 13 residues in the CDR3. This clonotype was observed many times. Time point specified: blood at routine non-recurrence follow-up after resection. The authors sequenced whole RNA from tumor, nontumor lung or frozen PBMC without sorting.

The gene calls are TRBV11-2 and TRBJ1-1; no reliable D call. The sequence was collected from a female donor with early-stage non-small cell lung cancer. Here the sequenced sample was PBMCs, taken at follow-up. The CDR3 sequence: CASSFNRNTEAFF. The DNA for the CDR3 is TGTGCCAGCAGCTTTAACAGGAACACTGAAGCTTTCTTT.